This T cell receptor beta chain originates from a study of T cells expressing NK-cell markers. For the study at large: Beta-chain profiling covered CD3+CD56+NKG2C+, CD3+CD56+NKG2C- and CD3+CD56-NKG2C+ sorted subsets. Seven donors tested HCMV-seropositive and one tested seronegative among the eight sequenced. Study-wide findings and caveats: It is unclear if expanded NKG2C-expressing clones target HCMV antigens.

UMI-tagged 5'RACE template switching yielded the TCR beta cDNA. From the 5' RACE reads, TCRdb lists one entry per CDR3 protein and no DNA. This specimen shows approximately 150,000 distinct CDR3 sequences; the ten leading clones hold approximately 17%. As for this clonotype: Its antigen is not identified.

The CDR3 is made up of 15 amino acids. Germline assignment: CDR1 SGHTA and CDR2 FQGNSA. What was sequenced was blood T cells: a sorted CD56 or NKG2C T cell subset, CD4+ or CD8+ T cells, or bulk PBMC T cells (not recorded which). V is TRBV7-2 and J is TRBJ1-4; as DNA is missing, the TRBD1 call by TCRdb cannot be tested. The receptor was isolated from a woman aged 18-69 years in good health. CDR3 in amino acids: CASSLVGQRNEKLFF.